The following is a T cell receptor beta chain sequence with its context. Its antigen is still unknown. No base quality information exists; no much larger clone differs at one position. This record belongs to a study of vaccination and CD4 T cells after COVID-19 (dated by TCRdb to between 2021 and 2024). Turning to the overall study: The convalescent cohort included six males and four females, with two Hispanic individuals, seven Caucasians, two Asians and one multiracial person. In approximately ten COVID-19 convalescent patients and a few infection-naive healthy vaccine recipients, the spike-specific CD4+ TCR repertoire before mRNA vaccination was compared with the repertoire after mRNA vaccination. Post-COVID blood samples from convalescent patients were collected a median of 101 days after diagnosis, with a range of roughly 30 to 170 days. The time from the second vaccine dose to post-vaccine blood sampling had a median of roughly 70 days and ranged from about 12 to 241 days. The cultures were stimulated with overlapping spike peptide pools from SARS-CoV-2 and from the common cold coronaviruses HCoV-NL63, HCoV-OC43 and HCoV-229E. Control cultures received a CEFX viral epitope pool as the positive control, an HIV-1 Nef peptide pool as the negative control, or no peptide. Two doses of either the Pfizer-BioNTech BNT162b2 vaccine (n=8) or the Moderna mRNA-1273 vaccine (n=2) were administered to participants. Findings and caveats that apply to the study as a whole: Of the vaccine-specific clones in convalescent patients, 304 of 307, or nearly all, reacted only to SARS-CoV-2 spike and did not cross-react with common cold coronaviruses. Although the median number of SARS-CoV-2-reactive clonotypes went up from roughly 22 after infection to 35 to 40 after vaccination, the increase was not significant. Among the post-vaccine SARS-CoV-2-reactive clones in convalescent patients, a median approximately 86% showed up only after vaccination, which suggests vaccine-specific priming. The number of convalescent patients in the study was relatively small, and the study did not examine early timepoints following natural infection.

Receptor amplification or capture employed PCR. At the Johns Hopkins FTIC core, DNA from the cultured CD4+ T cells underwent TCR sequencing with the Oncomine TCR Beta short-read assay. Genomic DNA was extracted from the cultured CD4+ T cells with the QIAamp micro DNA kit. Oncomine TCR Beta libraries made from cultured CD4+ T cells were pooled using unique dual indexes and sequenced on an Illumina iSeq 100. As for how the authors treated the data: Non-productive sequences were removed, and CDR3s that did not start with C, did not end with F or W, or were shorter than 7 amino acids were discarded. The MANAFEST web application was used to identify antigen-specific clonotypes by comparing peptide-stimulated wells against reference wells and other culture wells. To be called positive, a clone needed an FDR below 0.05, an odds ratio above 5, and a productive frequency above 0.1% in at least two of three replicate wells. A clonotype was classed as cross-reactive if the clonotype showed significant expansion both in SARS-CoV-2 spike wells and in at least one common cold coronavirus spike condition. Similarity between CDR3 sequences was evaluated in R version 3.6.1 using Levenshtein distances (stringdist) and unrooted phylogenetic trees (ape). TCRdb trimmed the raw reads at Q25, called clones with MiXCR and kept productive beta chains. CDR3 protein sequences are deduplicated, and each keeps its most common genes and DNA. TCRdb, not the original authors, processed these V and J calls. Within this sample are about 27,000 distinct CDR3 sequences, with roughly 57% of them counted one time only. The ten largest clones take up around a sixth of the sample.

Sample treatment or condition, as interpreted from the label and publication: roughly 11-day PBMC culture with coronavirus spike peptide pools or control peptides (ViraFEST assay). The ViraFEST assay was used in the study, in which antigen-specific T cells were expanded with peptide pools and expanded clonotypes were subsequently identified by TCR sequencing. Healthy vaccine recipients had no prior SARS-CoV-2 infection, confirmed by negative nucleocapsid antibody tests before and after vaccination. Each well held roughly 2 million PBMCs cultured in IMDM containing roughly 5% human AB serum and 9 to 10 IU/ml IL-2, with around 9.7 ug/ml peptide pools added. On days 3 and 7, half of the culture medium was replaced with fresh IL-2-containing medium. After 9 to 10 days of culture, CD4+ T cells were isolated by negative selection using the EasySep CD4+ T cell isolation kit. Ficoll-Paque Plus gradient centrifugation was used to isolate PBMCs from whole blood, and the isolated PBMCs were then either used fresh or cryopreserved at -140C. Each culture condition was generally run in triplicate wells.

This sequence was found in a human donor who received a COVID-19 vaccine. The source material was CD4+ T cells from blood, cultured in vitro, sampled after SARS-CoV-2 vaccination.

The DNA is TGCAGCGCCAAGGGGACAGGGAATGAGCAGTTCTTC. It encodes CSAKGTGNEQFF. The chain joins TRBV29-1 to TRBJ2-1, with 9 junctional bases fitting TRBD1. The CDR3 has 12 amino acids, counting the end cysteine and phenylalanine. Of the read, only the CDR3 DNA is kept; its 36 bases are in frame from base 1. Trimmed from V: 7 bases; trimmed from J: 7 bases; junction bases lacking a gene match: 5. The germline V gene provides CDR1 SQVTM and CDR2 ANQGSEA.